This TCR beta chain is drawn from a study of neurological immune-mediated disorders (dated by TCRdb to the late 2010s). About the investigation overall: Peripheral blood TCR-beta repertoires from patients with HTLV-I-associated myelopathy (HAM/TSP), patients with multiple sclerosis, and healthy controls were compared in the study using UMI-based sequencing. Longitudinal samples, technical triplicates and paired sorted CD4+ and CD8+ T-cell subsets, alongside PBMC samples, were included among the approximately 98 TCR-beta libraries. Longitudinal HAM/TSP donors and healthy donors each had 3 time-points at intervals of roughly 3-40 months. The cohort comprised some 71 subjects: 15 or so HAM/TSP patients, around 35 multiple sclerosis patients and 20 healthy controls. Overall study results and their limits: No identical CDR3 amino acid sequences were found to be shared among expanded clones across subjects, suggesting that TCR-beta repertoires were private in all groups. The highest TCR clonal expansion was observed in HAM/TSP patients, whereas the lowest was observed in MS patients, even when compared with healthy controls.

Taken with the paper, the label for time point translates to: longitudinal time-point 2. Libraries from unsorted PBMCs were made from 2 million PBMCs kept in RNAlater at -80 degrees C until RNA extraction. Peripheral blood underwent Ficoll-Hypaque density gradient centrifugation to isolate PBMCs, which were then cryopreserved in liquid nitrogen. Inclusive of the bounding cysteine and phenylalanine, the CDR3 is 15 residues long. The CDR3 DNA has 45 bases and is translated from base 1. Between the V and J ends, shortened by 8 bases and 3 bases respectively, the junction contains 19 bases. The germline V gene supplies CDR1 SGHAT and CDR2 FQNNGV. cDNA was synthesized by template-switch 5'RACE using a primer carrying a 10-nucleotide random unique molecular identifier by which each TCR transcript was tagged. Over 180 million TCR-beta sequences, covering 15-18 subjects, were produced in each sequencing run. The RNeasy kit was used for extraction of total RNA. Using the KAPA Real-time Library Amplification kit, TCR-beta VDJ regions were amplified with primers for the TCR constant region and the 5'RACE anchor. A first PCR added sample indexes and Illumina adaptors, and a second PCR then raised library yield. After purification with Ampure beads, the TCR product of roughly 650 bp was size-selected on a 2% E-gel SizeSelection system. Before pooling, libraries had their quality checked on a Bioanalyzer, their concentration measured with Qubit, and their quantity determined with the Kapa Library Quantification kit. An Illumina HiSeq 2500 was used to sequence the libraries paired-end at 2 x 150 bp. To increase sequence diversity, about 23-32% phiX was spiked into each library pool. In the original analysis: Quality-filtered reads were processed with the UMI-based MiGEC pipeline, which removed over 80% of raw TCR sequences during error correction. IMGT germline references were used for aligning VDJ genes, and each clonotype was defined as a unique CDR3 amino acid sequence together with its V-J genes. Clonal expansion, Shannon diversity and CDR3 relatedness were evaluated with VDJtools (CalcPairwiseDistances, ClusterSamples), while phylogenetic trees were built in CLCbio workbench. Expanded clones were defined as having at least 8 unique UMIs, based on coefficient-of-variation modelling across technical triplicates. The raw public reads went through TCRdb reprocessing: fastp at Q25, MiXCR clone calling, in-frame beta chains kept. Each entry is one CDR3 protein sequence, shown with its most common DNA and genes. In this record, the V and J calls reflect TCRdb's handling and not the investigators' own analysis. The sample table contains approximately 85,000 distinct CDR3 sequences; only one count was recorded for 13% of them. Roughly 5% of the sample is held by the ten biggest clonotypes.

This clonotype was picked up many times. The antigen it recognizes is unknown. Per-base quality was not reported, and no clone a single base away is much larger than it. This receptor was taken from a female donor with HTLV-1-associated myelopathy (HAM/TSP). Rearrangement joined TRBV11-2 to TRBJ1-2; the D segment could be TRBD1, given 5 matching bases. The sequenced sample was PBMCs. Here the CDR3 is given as CASGSSVEGYYGYTF. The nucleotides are TGTGCCAGCGGTTCCTCCGTGGAGGGGTACTATGGCTACACCTTC. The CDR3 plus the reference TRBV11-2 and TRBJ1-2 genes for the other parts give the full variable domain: EAGVAQSPRYKIIEKRQSVAFWCNPISGHATLYWYQQILGQGPKLLIQFQNNGVVDDSQLPKDRFSAERLKGVDSTLKIQPAKLEDSAVYLCASGSSVEGYYGYTFGSGTRLTVV.